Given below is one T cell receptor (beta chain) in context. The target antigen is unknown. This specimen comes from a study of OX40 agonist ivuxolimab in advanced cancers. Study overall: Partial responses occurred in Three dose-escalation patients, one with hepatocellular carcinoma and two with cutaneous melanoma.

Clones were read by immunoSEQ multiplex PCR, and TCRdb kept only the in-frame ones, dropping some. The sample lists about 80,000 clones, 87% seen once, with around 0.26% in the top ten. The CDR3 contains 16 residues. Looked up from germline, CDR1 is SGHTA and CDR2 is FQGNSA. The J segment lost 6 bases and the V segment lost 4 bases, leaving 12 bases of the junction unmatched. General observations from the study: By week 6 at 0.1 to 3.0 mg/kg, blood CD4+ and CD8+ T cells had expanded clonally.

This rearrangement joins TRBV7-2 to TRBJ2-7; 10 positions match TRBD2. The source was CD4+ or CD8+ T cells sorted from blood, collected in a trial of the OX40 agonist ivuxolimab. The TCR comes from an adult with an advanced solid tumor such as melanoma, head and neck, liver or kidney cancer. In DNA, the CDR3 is TGTGCCAGCAGCTACACGGAGCGGGAGGGTAATCGCGAGCAGTACTTC. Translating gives CASSYTEREGNREQYF.